These T cell receptor beta chains were read from a single sample in a study of identifying expanded T cells in peripheral blood. The method was immunoSEQ multiplex PCR; TCRdb's version includes in-frame clones alone and lacks a portion of them. The repertoire includes 75,000 to 90,000 clones, about 87% of them detected once, and roughly 7% sits in the top ten. Sequences were obtained from blood. The receptors shown here come from a person between 18 and 70 years old in good health. CDR3s include the opening cysteine and the closing phenylalanine or tryptophan. Fields, in order: D gene, V gene, clone size, J gene, CDR3 DNA, CDR3 protein. The D gene is left open where the match is weak. For some rows the clone size is stated as once, few or many, or as a class when expanded; others skip it.

D gene: -; V gene: TRBV27; clone size: -; J gene: TRBJ2-7; CDR3 DNA: TGTGCCAGCAGCCCTTTGGGGCCTGTTTCCTACGAGCAGTACTTC; CDR3 protein: CASSPLGPVSYEQYF
D gene: -; V gene: TRBV10-3; clone size: -; J gene: TRBJ2-2; CDR3 DNA: TGTGCCATCACTTGGGACGCCTCGGGCGGGGAGCTGTTTTTT; CDR3 protein: CAITWDASGGELFF
D gene: TRBD2; V gene: TRBV7-9; clone size: -; J gene: TRBJ2-3; CDR3 DNA: TGTGCCAGCAGCTTAAGCTCAGGGAGGGCAGATACGCAGTATTTT; CDR3 protein: CASSLSSGRADTQYF
D gene: -; V gene: TRBV5-1; clone size: -; J gene: TRBJ1-2; CDR3 DNA: TGCGCCAGCAGCTTAGCGGGCCCACAGTCGGCTAACTATGGCTACACCTTC; CDR3 protein: CASSLAGPQSANYGYTF
D gene: -; V gene: TRBV27; clone size: -; J gene: TRBJ1-3; CDR3 DNA: TGTGCCAGCAGCCCCCTACGGAACTCTCGGCTCTTTGGAAACACCATATATTTT; CDR3 protein: CASSPLRNSRLFGNTIYF
D gene: TRBD1; V gene: TRBV5-1; clone size: -; J gene: TRBJ2-2; CDR3 DNA: TGCGCCAGCGTCCCCGGGACAGGGGCGGCCGGGGAGCTGTTTTTT; CDR3 protein: CASVPGTGAAGELFF
D gene: TRBD1; V gene: TRBV7-9; clone size: -; J gene: TRBJ2-2; CDR3 DNA: TGTGCCAGCAGCTCAGGGGGTGTACCCGGGGAGCTGTTTTTT; CDR3 protein: CASSSGGVPGELFF
D gene: TRBD2; V gene: TRBV27; clone size: -; J gene: TRBJ2-1; CDR3 DNA: TGTGCCAGCAGTCCTAACTACGGGGGGTACAATGAGCAGTTCTTC; CDR3 protein: CASSPNYGGYNEQFF
D gene: -; V gene: TRBV6-5; clone size: -; J gene: TRBJ2-1; CDR3 DNA: TGTGCCAGCAGTTACGGTACTAGCAATGAGCAGTTCTTC; CDR3 protein: CASSYGTSNEQFF
D gene: -; V gene: TRBV5-1; clone size: -; J gene: TRBJ1-1; CDR3 DNA: TGCGCCAGCAGCGGGCGGGCGGGGGGCGGCACTGAAGCTTTCTTT; CDR3 protein: CASSGRAGGGTEAFF
D gene: -; V gene: TRBV30; clone size: -; J gene: TRBJ1-6; CDR3 DNA: TGTGCCTGGAGCCTGGAAACCACAGACCTAATCAATTCACCCCTCCACTTT; CDR3 protein: CAWSLETTDLINSPLHF
D gene: -; V gene: TRBV4-3; clone size: -; J gene: TRBJ1-5; CDR3 DNA: TGCGCCAGCAGCCGACAACACTCGGACCTCAATCAGCCCCAGCATTTT; CDR3 protein: CASSRQHSDLNQPQHF
D gene: TRBD1; V gene: TRBV30; clone size: -; J gene: TRBJ1-1; CDR3 DNA: TGTGCCTGGACCAGGGGGACTGAAGCTTTCTTT; CDR3 protein: CAWTRGTEAFF
D gene: TRBD2; V gene: TRBV4-1; clone size: -; J gene: TRBJ2-3; CDR3 DNA: TGCGCCAGCAGCCAAGATCCAAGCGGGAGGTCAGATACGCAGTATTTT; CDR3 protein: CASSQDPSGRSDTQYF
D gene: -; V gene: TRBV18; clone size: few; J gene: TRBJ1-2; CDR3 DNA: TGTGCCAGCTCACCACTCCGGGACCTCTATGGCTACACCTTC; CDR3 protein: CASSPLRDLYGYTF
D gene: TRBD1; V gene: TRBV4-1; clone size: -; J gene: TRBJ1-1; CDR3 DNA: TGCGCCAGCAGCCGACCGGACAGGGATGACCCTGAAGCTTTCTTT; CDR3 protein: CASSRPDRDDPEAFF
D gene: TRBD1; V gene: TRBV5-1; clone size: -; J gene: TRBJ2-5; CDR3 DNA: TGCGCCAGCAGCGGGCTGGGACAGGGTATGGAGACCCAGTACTTC; CDR3 protein: CASSGLGQGMETQYF
D gene: -; V gene: TRBV29-1; clone size: few; J gene: TRBJ1-5; CDR3 DNA: TGCAGCGTTGTGCCGGGATCCGGCAATCAGCCCCAGCATTTT; CDR3 protein: CSVVPGSGNQPQHF
D gene: TRBD1; V gene: TRBV14; clone size: once; J gene: TRBJ1-2; CDR3 DNA: TGTGCCAGCAGCCGGTACCGGGACAGGGGGCTTGGCTACACCTTC; CDR3 protein: CASSRYRDRGLGYTF
D gene: -; V gene: TRBV9; clone size: -; J gene: TRBJ2-7; CDR3 DNA: TGTGCCAGCAGCCTCCTGGGCGGGGGCGCCTACGAGCAGTACTTC; CDR3 protein: CASSLLGGGAYEQYF
D gene: TRBD2; V gene: TRBV7-8; clone size: -; J gene: TRBJ2-7; CDR3 DNA: TGTGCCAGCAGCTTATCGGGGGGGCTGGGCGAGCAGTACTTC; CDR3 protein: CASSLSGGLGEQYF
D gene: TRBD1; V gene: TRBV9; clone size: -; J gene: TRBJ1-2; CDR3 DNA: TGTGCCAGCAGCGTACGCCGTGGGGACAGGGTCCTCCACTTC; CDR3 protein: CASSVRRGDRVLHF
D gene: TRBD1; V gene: TRBV13; clone size: -; J gene: TRBJ1-1; CDR3 DNA: TGTGCCAGCAGCATCGGACAGGGGTACACTGAAGCTTTCTTT; CDR3 protein: CASSIGQGYTEAFF
D gene: TRBD1; V gene: TRBV6-1; clone size: -; J gene: TRBJ1-1; CDR3 DNA: TGTGCCAGCAGTGTTCGACAGGGGAGAGGGAACACTGAAGCTTTCTTT; CDR3 protein: CASSVRQGRGNTEAFF
D gene: TRBD1; V gene: TRBV2; clone size: -; J gene: TRBJ1-4; CDR3 DNA: TGTGCCAGCAGTCCAGGGGGTGAAAAACTGTTTTTT; CDR3 protein: CASSPGGEKLFF
D gene: -; V gene: TRBV2; clone size: -; J gene: TRBJ2-3; CDR3 DNA: TGTGCCAGCAGTTATGGCACAGATACGCAGTATTTT; CDR3 protein: CASSYGTDTQYF
D gene: -; V gene: TRBV5-6; clone size: -; J gene: TRBJ2-2; CDR3 DNA: TGTGCCAGCTTCACTAGGACCCGAGGTGCCACCGGGGAGCTGTTTTTT; CDR3 protein: CASFTRTRGATGELFF
D gene: TRBD2; V gene: TRBV18; clone size: -; J gene: TRBJ2-1; CDR3 DNA: TGTGCCAGCTCAATACTAGCGGGTTTGCACAATGAGCAGTTCTTC; CDR3 protein: CASSILAGLHNEQFF
D gene: -; V gene: TRBV7-2; clone size: once; J gene: TRBJ2-2; CDR3 DNA: TGTGCCAGCAGCTTGGGTCGGGCCGGGGAGCTGTTTTTT; CDR3 protein: CASSLGRAGELFF
D gene: -; V gene: TRBV7-9; clone size: once; J gene: TRBJ1-1; CDR3 DNA: TGTGCCAGCACCACGACAGTAAAGTCTGAAGCTTTCTTT; CDR3 protein: CASTTTVKSEAFF
D gene: -; V gene: TRBV2; clone size: -; J gene: TRBJ1-2; CDR3 DNA: TGTGCCAGCAGTGAACAATTGGAGTTCGGCTATGGCTACACCTTC; CDR3 protein: CASSEQLEFGYGYTF
D gene: -; V gene: TRBV6-1; clone size: -; J gene: TRBJ1-1; CDR3 DNA: TGTGCCAGCATCCCCCGGGGGGGAGGCACTGAAGCTTTCTTT; CDR3 protein: CASIPRGGGTEAFF
D gene: -; V gene: TRBV19; clone size: -; J gene: TRBJ1-2; CDR3 DNA: TGTGCCAGTAGTGGGTCGGGGGAATATGGCTACACCTTC; CDR3 protein: CASSGSGEYGYTF
D gene: -; V gene: TRBV7-9; clone size: once; J gene: TRBJ1-1; CDR3 DNA: TGTGCCAGCAGCTTAGGGGGGTCTGACACTGAAGCTTTCTTT; CDR3 protein: CASSLGGSDTEAFF
D gene: -; V gene: TRBV27; clone size: -; J gene: TRBJ2-3; CDR3 DNA: TGTGCCAGCAGTTCGACCTTTGCTACCCCACAGGGTACAGATACGCAGTATTTT; CDR3 protein: CASSSTFATPQGTDTQYF
D gene: -; V gene: TRBV6-6; clone size: -; J gene: TRBJ2-7; CDR3 DNA: TGTGCCAGCTCGATCGGGAAAGGGAACTACGAGCAGTACTTC; CDR3 protein: CASSIGKGNYEQYF
D gene: -; V gene: TRBV2; clone size: few; J gene: TRBJ1-2; CDR3 DNA: TGTGCCAGCAGTGATCTAAGGGGATCAGGAGGCTACACCTTC; CDR3 protein: CASSDLRGSGGYTF
D gene: -; V gene: TRBV7-6; clone size: -; J gene: TRBJ1-6; CDR3 DNA: TGTGCCAGCAGCTTAGTATCCAGGGAATCCCCCATAGGTTCACCCCTCCACTTT; CDR3 protein: CASSLVSRESPIGSPLHF
D gene: TRBD2; V gene: TRBV11-3; clone size: -; J gene: TRBJ2-5; CDR3 DNA: TGTGCCAGCAGCCAACGGACTAGCGGGAGGGCCGGGAAAGAGACCCAGTACTTC; CDR3 protein: CASSQRTSGRAGKETQYF
D gene: -; V gene: TRBV7-3; clone size: once; J gene: TRBJ2-1; CDR3 DNA: TGTGCCAGCAGCTCCTCCGGTGTTAATGAGCAGTTCTTC; CDR3 protein: CASSSSGVNEQFF
D gene: -; V gene: TRBV5-1; clone size: once; J gene: TRBJ1-5; CDR3 DNA: TGCGCCAGCAGCTTGGATCGGGATCAGCCCCAGCATTTT; CDR3 protein: CASSLDRDQPQHF
D gene: TRBD2; V gene: TRBV9; clone size: -; J gene: TRBJ2-1; CDR3 DNA: TGTGCCAGCAGCGTAGCCCCCGAAAGGGCTAGCGGGGAAAATGAGCAGTTCTTC; CDR3 protein: CASSVAPERASGENEQFF
D gene: -; V gene: TRBV4-2; clone size: -; J gene: TRBJ2-1; CDR3 DNA: TGTGCCAGCAGCCAAACCCAGACTTCCTCCTACAATGAGCAGTTCTTC; CDR3 protein: CASSQTQTSSYNEQFF
D gene: -; V gene: TRBV7-9; clone size: -; J gene: TRBJ2-3; CDR3 DNA: TGTGCCAGCAGCTCCACAGGGGACGGGGGGACAGATACGCAGTATTTT; CDR3 protein: CASSSTGDGGTDTQYF
D gene: -; V gene: TRBV7-6; clone size: -; J gene: TRBJ2-5; CDR3 DNA: TGTGCCAGCAGCTTAGGGCAGGAAGAGACCCAGTACTTC; CDR3 protein: CASSLGQEETQYF
D gene: -; V gene: TRBV9; clone size: few; J gene: TRBJ1-1; CDR3 DNA: TGTGCCAGCAGCCTACAGGGATACACTGAAGCTTTCTTT; CDR3 protein: CASSLQGYTEAFF
D gene: TRBD1; V gene: TRBV10-3; clone size: -; J gene: TRBJ1-6; CDR3 DNA: TGTGCCATCCAGGGGGCCGACAATTCACCCCTCCACTTT; CDR3 protein: CAIQGADNSPLHF
D gene: TRBD2; V gene: TRBV19; clone size: -; J gene: TRBJ2-1; CDR3 DNA: TGTGCCAGTAGTATAGAAAGCGGGGGGGGACTGACTTCCTACAATGAGCAGTTCTTC; CDR3 protein: CASSIESGGGLTSYNEQFF
D gene: -; V gene: TRBV2; clone size: -; J gene: TRBJ1-5; CDR3 DNA: TGTGCCAGCAGTGATAACTGGGGAGGAGATAATCAGCCCCAGCATTTT; CDR3 protein: CASSDNWGGDNQPQHF
D gene: TRBD1; V gene: TRBV7-3; clone size: medium-sized; J gene: TRBJ2-1; CDR3 DNA: TGTGCCAGCAGGTTAACAGGGGGCGCGGGCAATGAGCAGTTCTTC; CDR3 protein: CASRLTGGAGNEQFF
D gene: TRBD2; V gene: TRBV7-9; clone size: -; J gene: TRBJ2-1; CDR3 DNA: TGTGCCAGCAGCTCGACTAGCGGGAGGGACCCCTACAATGAGCAGTTCTTC; CDR3 protein: CASSSTSGRDPYNEQFF
D gene: TRBD1; V gene: TRBV10-3; clone size: -; J gene: TRBJ1-1; CDR3 DNA: TGTGCCATCAATCCGACAGGGTCGAACACTGAAGCTTTCTTT; CDR3 protein: CAINPTGSNTEAFF
D gene: TRBD1; V gene: TRBV19; clone size: -; J gene: TRBJ1-6; CDR3 DNA: TGTGCCAGTAGGACATTGACAGGGAATTCACCCCTCCACTTT; CDR3 protein: CASRTLTGNSPLHF
D gene: TRBD1; V gene: TRBV18; clone size: -; J gene: TRBJ2-5; CDR3 DNA: TGTGCCAGCTCACCTCAGACAGGGGGCTTGGAGACCCAGTACTTC; CDR3 protein: CASSPQTGGLETQYF
D gene: -; V gene: TRBV11-3; clone size: -; J gene: TRBJ2-2; CDR3 DNA: TGTGCCAGCAGCCCAAGACTATACCAATTAAACACCGGGGAGCTGTTTTTT; CDR3 protein: CASSPRLYQLNTGELFF